Included here is one TCR beta chain sequence, with context. This clonotype was seen many times. The target of this receptor is not known. No quality values exist for individual bases; no much larger clone is one base distant. The hyperthyroidism patients were 18 to 65 years old and newly diagnosed, with a disease duration of less than 2 months. Patients with other autoimmune diseases, uncontrolled infections, pregnancy or lactation were excluded. Diagnosis was based on clinical symptoms, serum thyroxine, TRAb, thyroid ultrasound and orbital computed tomography. Total RNA was extracted with Trizol reagent and quality-checked on an Agilent 2100 Bioanalyzer. This specimen comes from a study of Graves' ophthalmopathy and Graves' hyperthyroidism (dated 2018 in TCRdb). Regarding the research as a whole: Stable hyperthyroidism was defined as no progression to ophthalmopathy within 18 months of follow-up. The study used TCR beta repertoire signatures to distinguish Graves' ophthalmopathy from Graves' hyperthyroidism and to predict progression to ophthalmopathy. In total, around 130 blood samples were TCR-sequenced: 40 to 45 ophthalmopathy, some 80 hyperthyroidism and approximately 17 hyperthyroidism-to-ophthalmopathy patients. To explore V-J signatures that distinguish ophthalmopathy from hyperthyroidism, a discovery set of around 100 patients was enrolled, made up of under 50 with ophthalmopathy and 55 to 65 with stable hyperthyroidism. An independent validation cohort comprised some 19 hyperthyroidism patients and 15 to 17 patients who later progressed from hyperthyroidism to ophthalmopathy. In 6 or 7 hyperthyroidism patients, T-cell repertoires of thyroid tissue and blood were compared. After sampling, hyperthyroidism patients received methimazole starting at 30 mg daily, and ophthalmopathy patients received high-dose intravenous methylprednisolone.

The junction carries 16 bases between V and J, which are trimmed by 4 bases and 7 bases respectively. According to the germline V gene, CDR1 reads SQVTM and CDR2 reads ANQGSEA. From the cysteine up to the phenylalanine, the CDR3 has a length of 13 residues. Only the CDR3 DNA stays, 39 bases, in frame from base 1. General study outcomes and caveats: No statistical method was used to predetermine the sample size, and group allocation was not hidden from the investigators. The 13-signature model separated ophthalmopathy from stable hyperthyroidism with approximately 90% sensitivity and 81.08% specificity in cross-validation, and 80%/75% in the test set. In validation, the model predicted ophthalmopathy progression with less than 71% sensitivity and about 73% specificity; 12 predicted patients were CT-confirmed with GO in a median of about 7.1 months. Among expanded thyroid clonotypes with frequency above 0.001, most also showed up in blood, which suggests that blood repertoires may reflect the thyroid immune response.

For repertoire sequencing, TCR beta CDR3 regions were amplified from RNA transcripts. The first round of RT-PCR was done with HTBI primers and the Qiagen OneStep RT-PCR kit, and was followed by a second round of multiplex PCR, then size selection and purification. Libraries were sequenced on an Illumina HiSeq2000 using paired-end 100 bp reads. The paper's processing steps were these. SOAPnuke was used to process the reads, removing any read that contained adapters or uncalled bases, had a mean Phred below 15, or lacked an exact match to the constant primer or identifier. COPE v1.2.5 was used to merge the high-quality paired reads. Clonotypes were defined as unique nucleotide sequences and were aligned to IMGT TRB V, D and J references using MiTCR v1.1. Analysis was restricted to V-J combinations with a frequency above 0.0001, which covered 99.2% of repertoires. A TCR clonal expansion and chaos score per V-J combination was defined as the ratio of F50 clonal expansion to chaos observed in the TCRdist matrix. Features were reduced by Welch's t-statistics and random forest to around 14 V-J combinations, which fed a naive Bayes classifier. Thyroid-blood repertoire similarity was quantified with the Morisita-Horn index. TCRdb itself trimmed the public reads at Q25 with fastp, ran MiXCR and retained productive beta chains. Merged by CDR3 protein, the rows form single entries marked with the most common genes and DNA. TCRdb, rather than the study authors, made the V and J calls. The sample contains roughly 1.1 million distinct CDR3 sequences, about 38% of them found a single time. Over 8.5% of the sample rests with the top ten.

In this chain, TRBV29-1 is recombined with TRBJ1-2; the D segment could be TRBD1, given 6 matching bases. The sequencing input was peripheral blood or thyroid tissue (not recorded which). The receptor comes from an adult man with Graves' hyperthyroidism. The DNA reads as follows: TGCAGCGTTGTAGGGGGGGCTATTCCTGGCTACACCTTC. The encoded protein is CSVVGGAIPGYTF.